The source of this T cell receptor (beta chain) is a study of blood T cell repertoires in COVID-19. Whole-study context: PBMCs, B-cell-depleted T cells, or T cells provided the cDNA or gDNA that made up the material.

Residents of around 24 US areas, aged about 18 to 100 years, made up the participants. The study assigned cohorts using participant-reported clinical history. The authors' processing: From reference gene primer amplification, estimates of nucleated cell counts were derived. This table comes from immunoSEQ multiplex PCR, and its TCRdb copy is limited to in-frame clones, with some not included. From that table come the V and J calls and clone size; the DNA was used to work out D and trimming. Among approximately 230,000 clones, roughly 79% were seen once, and the ten largest hold 14% to 15%. As regards this clone: A junction boundary mismatches the germline segment, possibly from a read error.

The length of the CDR3 is 13 residues. Looked up from germline, CDR1 is MNHEY and CDR2 is SVGAGI. V usage is TRBV6-5 and J usage is TRBJ2-7; 7 nucleotides agree with TRBD1. This TCR came from a middle-aged man who had recovered from COVID-19. Sequencing used PBMCs or T cells enriched from blood (not recorded which). The CDR3 spells CASRGTGTDLTGF. CDR3 nucleotides: TGTGCCAGCAGAGGAACCGGGACAGATCTTACGGGCTTC.